The following is a T cell receptor (beta chain) sequence with its context. The record originates from a study of blood T cell repertoires in COVID-19. Study-level information: Whether acute or convalescent, the COVID-19 samples came from the United States, Italy and Spain. T cells, B-cell-depleted T cells, or PBMCs supplied cDNA or gDNA.

Assay: immunoSEQ multiplex PCR; the TCRdb copy retains only in-frame clones and omits some. The data show around 60,000 clones, around 81% seen once. Sequencing input: peripheral blood. This receptor was identified in an elderly woman with acute or convalescent COVID-19.

The CDR3 sequence is CAWRPRDRVYPEQYF. In nucleotides, the CDR3 is TGTGCCTGGAGGCCCCGGGACAGGGTTTATCCCGAGCAGTACTTC. This chain uses TRBV30 with TRBJ2-7, with TRBD1 identical over 9 bases. This CDR3 contains 15 residues. With V trimmed by 3 bases and J by 6 bases, 12 bases remained unmatched. In germline, CDR1 is GTSNPN, CDR2 SVGIG (reference sequence).